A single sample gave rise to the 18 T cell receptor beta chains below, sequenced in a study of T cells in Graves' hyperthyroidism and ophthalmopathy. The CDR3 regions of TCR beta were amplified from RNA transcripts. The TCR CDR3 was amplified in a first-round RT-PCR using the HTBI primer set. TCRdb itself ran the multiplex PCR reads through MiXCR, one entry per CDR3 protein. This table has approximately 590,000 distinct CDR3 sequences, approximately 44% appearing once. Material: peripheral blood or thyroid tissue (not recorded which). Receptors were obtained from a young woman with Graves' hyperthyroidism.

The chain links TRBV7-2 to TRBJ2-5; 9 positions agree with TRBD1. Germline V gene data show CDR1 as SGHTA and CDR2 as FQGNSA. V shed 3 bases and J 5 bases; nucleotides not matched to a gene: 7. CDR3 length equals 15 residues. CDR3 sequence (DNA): TGTGCCAGCAGCTTGGGCGGGACAGGGTTGGAGACCCAGTACTTC. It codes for CASSLGGTGLETQYF.

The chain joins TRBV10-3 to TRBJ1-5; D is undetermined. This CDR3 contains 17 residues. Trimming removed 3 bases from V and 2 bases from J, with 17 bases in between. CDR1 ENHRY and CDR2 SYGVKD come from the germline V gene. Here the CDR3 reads CAISDPGEPTGNQPQHF. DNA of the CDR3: TGTGCCATCAGTGATCCCGGGGAACCCACAGGCAATCAGCCCCAGCATTTT.

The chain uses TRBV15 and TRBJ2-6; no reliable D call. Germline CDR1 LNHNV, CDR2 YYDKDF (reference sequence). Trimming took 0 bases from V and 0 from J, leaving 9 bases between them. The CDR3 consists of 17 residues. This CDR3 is CATSRDSLSSGANVLTF. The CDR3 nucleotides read TGTGCCACCAGCAGAGACAGTCTCAGCTCTGGGGCCAACGTCCTGACTTTC.

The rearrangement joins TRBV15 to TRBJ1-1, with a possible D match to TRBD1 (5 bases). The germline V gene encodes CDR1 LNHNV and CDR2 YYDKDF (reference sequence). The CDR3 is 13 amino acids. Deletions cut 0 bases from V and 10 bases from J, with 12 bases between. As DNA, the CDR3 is TGTGCCACCAGCAGAGAAGTAGGGGCTTTAGCTTTCTTT. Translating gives CATSREVGALAFF.

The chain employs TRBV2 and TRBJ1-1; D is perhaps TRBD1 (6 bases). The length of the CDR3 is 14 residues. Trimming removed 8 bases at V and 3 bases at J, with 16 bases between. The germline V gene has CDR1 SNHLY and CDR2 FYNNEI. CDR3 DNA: TGTGCCAGCGGGTTGAACAGGGAGTACACTGAAGCTTTCTTT. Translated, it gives CASGLNREYTEAFF.

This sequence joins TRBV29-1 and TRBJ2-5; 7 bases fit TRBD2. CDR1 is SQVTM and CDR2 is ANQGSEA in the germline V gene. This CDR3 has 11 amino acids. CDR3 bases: TGCAGTTACCGGGGGGAGGAGACCCAGTACTTC. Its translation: CSYRGEETQYF.

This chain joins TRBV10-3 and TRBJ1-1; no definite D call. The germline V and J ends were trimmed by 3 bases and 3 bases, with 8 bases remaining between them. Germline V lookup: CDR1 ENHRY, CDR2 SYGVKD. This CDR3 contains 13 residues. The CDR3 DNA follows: TGTGCCATCAGTGAAGTTAGGGACACTGAAGCTTTCTTT. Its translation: CAISEVRDTEAFF.

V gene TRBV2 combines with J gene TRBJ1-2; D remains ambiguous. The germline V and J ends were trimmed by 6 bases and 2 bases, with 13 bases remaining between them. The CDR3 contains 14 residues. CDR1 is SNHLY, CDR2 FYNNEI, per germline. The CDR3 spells CASSEVPKNYGYTF. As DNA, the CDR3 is TGTGCCAGCAGCGAGGTTCCTAAGAACTATGGCTACACCTTC.

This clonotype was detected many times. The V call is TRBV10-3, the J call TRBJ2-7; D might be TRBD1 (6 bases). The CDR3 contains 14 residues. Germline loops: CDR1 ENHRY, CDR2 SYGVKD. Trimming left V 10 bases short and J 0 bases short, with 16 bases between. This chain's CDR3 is CATSNRDTSYEQYF. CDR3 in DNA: TGTGCCACCTCAAACCGGGACACCTCCTACGAGCAGTACTTC.

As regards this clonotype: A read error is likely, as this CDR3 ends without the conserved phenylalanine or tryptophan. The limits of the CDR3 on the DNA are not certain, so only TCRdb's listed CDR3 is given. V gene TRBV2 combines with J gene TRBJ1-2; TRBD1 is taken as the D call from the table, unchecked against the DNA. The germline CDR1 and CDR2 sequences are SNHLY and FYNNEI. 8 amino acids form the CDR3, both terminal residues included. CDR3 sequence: CASSGGDR.

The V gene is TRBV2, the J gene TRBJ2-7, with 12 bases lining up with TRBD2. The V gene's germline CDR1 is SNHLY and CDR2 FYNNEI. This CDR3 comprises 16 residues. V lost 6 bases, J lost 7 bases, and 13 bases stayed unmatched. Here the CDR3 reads CASRTPRLAGEYEQYF. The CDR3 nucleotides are TGTGCCAGCAGGACCCCTCGACTAGCGGGAGAATATGAGCAGTACTTC.

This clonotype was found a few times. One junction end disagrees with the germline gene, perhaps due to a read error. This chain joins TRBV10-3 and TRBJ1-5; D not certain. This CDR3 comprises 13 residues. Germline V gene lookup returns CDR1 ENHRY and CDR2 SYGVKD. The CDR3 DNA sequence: TGTGCCAGCAGTGAAAACCGGAGGGTTGCCCAGCATTTT. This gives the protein CASSENRRVAQHF.

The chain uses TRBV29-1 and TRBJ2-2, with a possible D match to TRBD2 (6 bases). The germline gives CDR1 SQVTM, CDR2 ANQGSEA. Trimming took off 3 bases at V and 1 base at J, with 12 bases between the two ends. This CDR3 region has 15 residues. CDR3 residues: CSVDGLALNTGELFF. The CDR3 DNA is TGCAGCGTTGATGGGCTAGCGTTGAACACCGGGGAGCTGTTTTTT.

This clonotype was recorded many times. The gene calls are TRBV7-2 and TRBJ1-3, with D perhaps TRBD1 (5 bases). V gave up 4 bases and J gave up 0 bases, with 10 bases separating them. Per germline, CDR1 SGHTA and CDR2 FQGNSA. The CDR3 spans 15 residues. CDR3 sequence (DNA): TGTGCCAGCAGCTCAGGGACGGCCTCTGGAAACACCATATATTTT. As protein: CASSSGTASGNTIYF.

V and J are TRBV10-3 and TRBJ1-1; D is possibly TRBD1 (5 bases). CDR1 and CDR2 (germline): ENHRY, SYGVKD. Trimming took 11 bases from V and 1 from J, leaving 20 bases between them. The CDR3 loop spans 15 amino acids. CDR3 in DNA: TGTGCCTGGAGCGGACGGGGACCGTCGAACACTGAAGCTTTCTTT. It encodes CAWSGRGPSNTEAFF.

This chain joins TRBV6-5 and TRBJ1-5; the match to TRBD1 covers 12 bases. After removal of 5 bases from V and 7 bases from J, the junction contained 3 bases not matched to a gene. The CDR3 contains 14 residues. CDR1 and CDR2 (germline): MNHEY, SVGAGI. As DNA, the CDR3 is TGTGCCAGCAGTATGGGACAGGGGGCCCAGCCCCAGCATTTT. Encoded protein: CASSMGQGAQPQHF.

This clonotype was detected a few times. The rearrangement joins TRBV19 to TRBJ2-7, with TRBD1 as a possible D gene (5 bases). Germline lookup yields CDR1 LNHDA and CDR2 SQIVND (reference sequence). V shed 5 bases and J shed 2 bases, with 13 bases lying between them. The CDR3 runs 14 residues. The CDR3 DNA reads TGTGCCAGTAGTGTAACAACAGGTCCCTACGAGCAGTACTTC. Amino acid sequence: CASSVTTGPYEQYF.

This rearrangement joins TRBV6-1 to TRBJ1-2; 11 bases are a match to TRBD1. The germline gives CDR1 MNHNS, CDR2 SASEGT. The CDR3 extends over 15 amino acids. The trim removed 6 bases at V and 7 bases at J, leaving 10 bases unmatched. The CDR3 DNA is TGTGCCAGCAGACCCCGGACAGGGGGCGTAGGTGGCTACACCTTC. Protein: CASRPRTGGVGGYTF.